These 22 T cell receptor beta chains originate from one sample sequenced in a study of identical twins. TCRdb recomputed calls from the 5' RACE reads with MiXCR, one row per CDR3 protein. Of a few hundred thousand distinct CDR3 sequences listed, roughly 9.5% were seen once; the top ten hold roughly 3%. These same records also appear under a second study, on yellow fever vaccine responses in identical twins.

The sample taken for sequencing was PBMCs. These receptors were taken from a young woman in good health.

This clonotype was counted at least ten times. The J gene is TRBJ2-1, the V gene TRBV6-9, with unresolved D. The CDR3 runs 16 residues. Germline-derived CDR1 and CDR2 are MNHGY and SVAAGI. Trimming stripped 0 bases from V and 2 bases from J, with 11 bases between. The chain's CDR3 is CASSYSTAFAYNEQFF. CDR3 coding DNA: TGTGCCAGCAGTTATTCAACAGCGTTTGCCTACAATGAGCAGTTCTTC.

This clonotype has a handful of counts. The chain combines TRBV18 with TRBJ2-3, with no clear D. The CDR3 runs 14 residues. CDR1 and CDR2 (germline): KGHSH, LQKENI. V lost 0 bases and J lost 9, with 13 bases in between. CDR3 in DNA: TGTGCCAGCTCACCACCAAGTTTTCAAGACACGCAGTATTTT. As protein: CASSPPSFQDTQYF.

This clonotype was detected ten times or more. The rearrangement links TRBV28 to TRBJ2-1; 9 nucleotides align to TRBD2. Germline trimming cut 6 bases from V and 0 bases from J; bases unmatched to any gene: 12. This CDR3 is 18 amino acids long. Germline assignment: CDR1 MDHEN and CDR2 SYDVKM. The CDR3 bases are TGTGCCAGCAGGGTTACGGGACTAGCTTTATTCTCCTACAATGAGCAGTTCTTC. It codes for CASRVTGLALFSYNEQFF.

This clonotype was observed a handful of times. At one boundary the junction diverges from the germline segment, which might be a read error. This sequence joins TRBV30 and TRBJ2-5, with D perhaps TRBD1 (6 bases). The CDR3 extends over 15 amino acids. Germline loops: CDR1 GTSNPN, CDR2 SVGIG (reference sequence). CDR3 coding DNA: TGTGCCTGGAGTGTACGTAGGGGGTTTGGAGAGACCCAGCACTTC. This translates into CAWSVRRGFGETQHF.

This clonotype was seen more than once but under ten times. For the CDR3, the DNA is TGCGCCAGCAGGCCAGGGTTAGCCAAAAACATTCAGTACTTC. Amino acids: CASRPGLAKNIQYF. V is TRBV5-1 and J is TRBJ2-4; tentatively, D is TRBD1 (5 bases). The V gene lost 5 bases and the J gene lost 0 bases, with 9 bases spanning the gap. The CDR3 runs 14 residues. In germline, CDR1 is SGHRS, CDR2 YFSETQ.

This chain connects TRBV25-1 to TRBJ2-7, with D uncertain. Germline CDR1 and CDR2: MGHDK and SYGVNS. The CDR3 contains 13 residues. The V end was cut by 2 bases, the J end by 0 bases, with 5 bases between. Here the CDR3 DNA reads TGTGCCAGCAGTGAACACCACTCCTACGAGCAGTACTTC. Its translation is CASSEHHSYEQYF.

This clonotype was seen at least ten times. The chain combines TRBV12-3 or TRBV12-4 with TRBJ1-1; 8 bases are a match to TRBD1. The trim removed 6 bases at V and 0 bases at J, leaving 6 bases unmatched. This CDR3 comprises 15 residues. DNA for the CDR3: TGTGCCAGCAGACGACAGGGGAGCATGAACACTGAAGCTTTCTTT. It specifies CASRRQGSMNTEAFF.

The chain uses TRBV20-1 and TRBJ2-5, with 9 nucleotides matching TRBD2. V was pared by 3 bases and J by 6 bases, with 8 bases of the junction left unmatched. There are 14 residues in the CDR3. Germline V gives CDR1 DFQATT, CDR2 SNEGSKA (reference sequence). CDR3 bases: TGCAGTGCTAGTCCGCGGGGGGGGGTTAAGACCCAGTACTTC. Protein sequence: CSASPRGGVKTQYF.

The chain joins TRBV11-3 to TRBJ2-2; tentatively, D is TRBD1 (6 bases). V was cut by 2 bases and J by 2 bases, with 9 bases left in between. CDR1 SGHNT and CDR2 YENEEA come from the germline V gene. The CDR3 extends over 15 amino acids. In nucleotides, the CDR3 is TGTGCCAGCAGCTTAAGGGGGACAAACACCGGGGAGCTGTTTTTT. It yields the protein CASSLRGTNTGELFF.

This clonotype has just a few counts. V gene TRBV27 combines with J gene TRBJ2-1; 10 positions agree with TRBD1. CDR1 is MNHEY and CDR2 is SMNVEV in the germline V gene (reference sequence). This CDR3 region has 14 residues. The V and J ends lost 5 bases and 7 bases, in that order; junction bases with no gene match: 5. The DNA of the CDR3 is TGTGCCAGCAGTATGGGACAGGGGAGGAATGAGCAGTTCTTC. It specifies CASSMGQGRNEQFF.

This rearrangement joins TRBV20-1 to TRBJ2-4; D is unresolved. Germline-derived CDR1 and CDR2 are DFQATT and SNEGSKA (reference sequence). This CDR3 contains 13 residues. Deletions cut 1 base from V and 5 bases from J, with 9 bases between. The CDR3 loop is CSARATSQNIQYF. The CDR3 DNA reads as TGCAGTGCTAGAGCAACATCCCAAAACATTCAGTACTTC.

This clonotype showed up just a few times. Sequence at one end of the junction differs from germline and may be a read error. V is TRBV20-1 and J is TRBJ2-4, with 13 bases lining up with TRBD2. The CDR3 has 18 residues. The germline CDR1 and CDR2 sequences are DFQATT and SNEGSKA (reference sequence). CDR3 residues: CSAGEPGLAGLSKNIQYF. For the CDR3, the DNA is TGCAGTGCTGGAGAACCGGGACTAGCGGGGCTCTCCAAAAACATTCAGTACTTC.

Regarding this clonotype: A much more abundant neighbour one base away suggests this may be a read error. The CDR3, as DNA: TGCAGTGCTGAGGAACCTAGCGAGCAGTACTTC. Translation: CSAEEPSEQYF. V is TRBV20-1 and J is TRBJ2-7; D gene ambiguous. CDR3 length: 11 amino acids. The V gene lost 5 bases and the J gene lost 6 bases, with 11 bases spanning the gap. Per germline, CDR1 DFQATT and CDR2 SNEGSKA (reference sequence).

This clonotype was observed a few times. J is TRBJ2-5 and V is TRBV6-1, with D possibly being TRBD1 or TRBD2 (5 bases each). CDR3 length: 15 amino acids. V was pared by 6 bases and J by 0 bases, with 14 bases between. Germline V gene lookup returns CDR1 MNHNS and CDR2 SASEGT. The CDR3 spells CASSPNWGYQETQYF. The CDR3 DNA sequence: TGTGCCAGCAGCCCTAATTGGGGGTACCAAGAGACCCAGTACTTC.

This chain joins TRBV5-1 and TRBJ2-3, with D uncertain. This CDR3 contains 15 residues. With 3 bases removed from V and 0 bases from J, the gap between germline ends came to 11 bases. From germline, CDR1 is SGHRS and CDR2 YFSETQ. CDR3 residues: CASSWLGPSTDTQYF. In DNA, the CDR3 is TGCGCCAGCAGCTGGTTAGGGCCAAGCACAGATACGCAGTATTTT.

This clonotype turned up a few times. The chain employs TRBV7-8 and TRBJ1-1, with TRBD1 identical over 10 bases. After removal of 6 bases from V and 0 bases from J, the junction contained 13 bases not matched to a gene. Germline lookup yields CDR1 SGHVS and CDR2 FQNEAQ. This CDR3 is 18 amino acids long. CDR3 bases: TGTGCCAGCAGAAATCCCGGGACAGGGGATTTCTTGAACACTGAAGCTTTCTTT. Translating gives CASRNPGTGDFLNTEAFF. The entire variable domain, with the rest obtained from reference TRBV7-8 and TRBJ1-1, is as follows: GAGVSQSPRYKVAKRGQDVALRCDPISGHVSLFWYQQALGQGPEFLTYFQNEAQLDKSGLPSDRFFAERPEGSVSTLKIQRTQQEDSAVYLCASRNPGTGDFLNTEAFFGQGTRLTVV.

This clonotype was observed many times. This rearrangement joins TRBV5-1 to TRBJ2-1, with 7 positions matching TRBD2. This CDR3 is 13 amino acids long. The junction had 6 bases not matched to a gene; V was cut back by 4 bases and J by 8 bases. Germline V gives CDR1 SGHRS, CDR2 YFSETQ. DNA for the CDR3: TGCGCCAGCAGCCCACCTAGCGGTCATGAGCAGTTCTTC. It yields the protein CASSPPSGHEQFF.

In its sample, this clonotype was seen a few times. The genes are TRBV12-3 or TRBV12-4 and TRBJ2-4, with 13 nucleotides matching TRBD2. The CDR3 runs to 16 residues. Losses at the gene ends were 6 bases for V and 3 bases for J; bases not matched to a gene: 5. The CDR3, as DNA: TGTGCCAGCAGCCCTAGACTAGCGGGGGGCAAAAACATTCAGTACTTC. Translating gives CASSPRLAGGKNIQYF.

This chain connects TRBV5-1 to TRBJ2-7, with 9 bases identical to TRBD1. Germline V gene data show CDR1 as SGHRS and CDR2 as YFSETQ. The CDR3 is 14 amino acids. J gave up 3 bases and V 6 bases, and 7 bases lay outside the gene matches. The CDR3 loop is CASTRGTGSYEQYF. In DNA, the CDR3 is TGCGCCAGCACCAGAGGGACAGGGAGCTACGAGCAGTACTTC.

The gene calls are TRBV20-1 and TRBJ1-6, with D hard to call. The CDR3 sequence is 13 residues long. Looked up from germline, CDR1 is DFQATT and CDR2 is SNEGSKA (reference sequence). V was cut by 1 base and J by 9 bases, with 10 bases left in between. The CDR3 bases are TGCAGTGCTAGAGGCCAGTCTCGTTCACCCCTCCACTTT. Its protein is CSARGQSRSPLHF.

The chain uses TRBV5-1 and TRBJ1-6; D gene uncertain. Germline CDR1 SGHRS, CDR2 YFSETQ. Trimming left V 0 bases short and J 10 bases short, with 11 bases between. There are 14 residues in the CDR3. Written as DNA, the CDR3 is TGCGCCAGCAGCTTGGAAAGAAGGCGGTCACCCCTCCACTTT. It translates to CASSLERRRSPLHF.

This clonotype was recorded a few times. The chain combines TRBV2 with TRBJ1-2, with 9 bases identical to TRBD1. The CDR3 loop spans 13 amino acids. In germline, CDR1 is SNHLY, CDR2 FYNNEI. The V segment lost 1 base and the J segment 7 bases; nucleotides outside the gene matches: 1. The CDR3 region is CASSEEDRGGYTF. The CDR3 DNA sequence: TGTGCCAGCAGTGAAGAGGACAGGGGTGGCTACACCTTC.